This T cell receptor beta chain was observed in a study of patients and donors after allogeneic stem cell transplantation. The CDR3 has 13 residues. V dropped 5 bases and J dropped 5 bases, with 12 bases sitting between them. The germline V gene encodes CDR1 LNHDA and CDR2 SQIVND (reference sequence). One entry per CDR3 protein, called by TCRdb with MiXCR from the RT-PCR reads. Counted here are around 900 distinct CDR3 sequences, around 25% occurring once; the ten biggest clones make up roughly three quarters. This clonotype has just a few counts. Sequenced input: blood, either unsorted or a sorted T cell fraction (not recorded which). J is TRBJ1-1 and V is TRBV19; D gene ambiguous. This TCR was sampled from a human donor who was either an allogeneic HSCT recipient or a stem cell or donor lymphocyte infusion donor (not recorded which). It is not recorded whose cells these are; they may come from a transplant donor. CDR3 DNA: TGTGCCAGTAGTTTTTTGGGCAGAACTGAAGCTTTCTTT. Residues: CASSFLGRTEAFF.